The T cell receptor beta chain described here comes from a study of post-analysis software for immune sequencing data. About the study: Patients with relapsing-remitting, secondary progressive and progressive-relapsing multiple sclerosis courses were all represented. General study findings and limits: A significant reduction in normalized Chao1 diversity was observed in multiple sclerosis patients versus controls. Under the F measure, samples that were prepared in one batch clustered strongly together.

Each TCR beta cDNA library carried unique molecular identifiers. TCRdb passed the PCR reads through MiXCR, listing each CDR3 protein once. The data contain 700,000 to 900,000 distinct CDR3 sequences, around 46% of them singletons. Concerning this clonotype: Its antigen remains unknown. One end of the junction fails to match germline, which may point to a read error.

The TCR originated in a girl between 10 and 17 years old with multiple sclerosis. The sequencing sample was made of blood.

The CDR3 here is CASSPRTSGSYNQQFF. CDR3 DNA: TGTGCCAGCAGCCCCCGGACTAGCGGCTCCTACAATCAGCAGTTCTTC. The chain employs TRBV7-8 and TRBJ2-1; 10 positions match TRBD2. This CDR3 region has 16 residues. In germline, CDR1 is SGHVS, CDR2 FQNEAQ. Filled out from reference TRBV7-8 and TRBJ2-1, the complete variable domain reads GAGVSQSPRYKVAKRGQDVALRCDPISGHVSLFWYQQALGQGPEFLTYFQNEAQLDKSGLPSDRFFAERPEGSVSTLKIQRTQQEDSAVYLCASSPRTSGSYNQQFFGPGTRLTVL.